These 22 T cell receptor beta chains originate from one sample sequenced in a study of radiotherapy plus CTLA-4 blockade in lung cancer. Sequencing was performed with immunoSEQ multiplex PCR; in TCRdb, only in-frame clones are kept and a portion is missing. There are tens of thousands of clones in the sample; 60% to 85% occur only once, and approximately 3.8% lies in the top ten. Source: peripheral blood, taken from a patient treated with radiotherapy plus ipilimumab. The receptor source for this set is a human donor with non-small cell lung cancer who had a partial response to radiotherapy plus ipilimumab. Some clones in this sample may be carry-over from other donors' samples.

This chain uses TRBV14 with TRBJ2-1; 7 bases are shared with TRBD2. This CDR3 region has 16 residues. Germline CDR1 and CDR2: SGHDN and FVKESK. With V trimmed by 0 bases and J by 10 bases, 12 bases remained unmatched. The DNA of the CDR3 is TGTGCCAGCAGCCAAGACGCGGGAGTTCCGTCAGAAGAGCAGTTCTTC. Its translation is CASSQDAGVPSEEQFF.

This clone showed up just a few times. The chain links TRBV29-1 to TRBJ2-5, with 9 bases identical to TRBD2. With 4 bases clipped from V and 7 bases from J, the junction kept 10 bases outside the gene matches. The germline gives CDR1 SQVTM, CDR2 ANQGSEA. This CDR3 region has 14 residues. CDR3 nucleotide sequence: TGCAGCGTTGGTCGGGGTCTAGCGGGACGGACCCAGTACTTC. Protein: CSVGRGLAGRTQYF.

CDR3 region: CASSVNRVQMSGYTF. The CDR3 DNA reads TGTGCCAGCAGTGTTAACAGGGTACAGATGAGTGGCTACACCTTC. The chain couples TRBV6-1 to TRBJ1-2, with D possibly matching TRBD1 (6 bases). The CDR3 contains 15 residues. Trimming left V 4 bases short and J 7 bases short, with 19 bases between. Germline V CDR1 and CDR2: MNHNS, SASEGT.

The rearrangement joins TRBV21-1 to TRBJ1-2; the D call TRBD1 from the table was never checked on the DNA. TRBV21-1 is listed as a pseudogene. The length of the CDR3 is 17 residues. This chain's CDR3 is CASSARCQGLLCWGYTF. CDR3 DNA: TGTGCCAGCAGCGCCCGGTGTCAGGGGTTGTTGTGTTGGGGCTACACCTTC.

This chain uses TRBV7-7 with TRBJ2-7; TRBD1 aligns across 11 bases. Germline V gene sequence: CDR1 SSHAT, CDR2 FNYEAQ (reference sequence). The V gene end was trimmed by 5 bases and the J gene end by 2 bases; junction bases not matched to a gene: 2. The CDR3 totals 14 residues. The DNA for the CDR3 is TGTGCCAGCAGCCCGGACAGGGGGCCCTACGAGCAGTACTTC. Protein: CASSPDRGPYEQYF.

The CDR3 DNA follows: TGTGCCAGCAGTCTGGGTGGGGGACAGGGGTTCTACGAGCAGTACTTC. This codes for CASSLGGGQGFYEQYF. The rearrangement uses TRBV6-6 and TRBJ2-7; TRBD1 agrees at 10 bases. CDR1 and CDR2 (germline): MNHNY, SVGAGI (reference sequence). Unmatched junction bases numbered 10, after V lost 5 bases and J lost 3 bases. The CDR3 runs to 16 residues.

The chain uses TRBV7-3 and TRBJ2-1, with D possibly being TRBD2 (7 bases). This CDR3 region has 13 residues. Between the trimmed V and J ends, which lost 1 base and 8 bases, there was a span of 9 bases. CDR1 SGHTA and CDR2 FQGTGA come from the germline V gene. The CDR3 coding sequence is TGTGCCAGCAGCTTAAGCGGGGGCTATGAGCAGTTCTTC. Its translation: CASSLSGGYEQFF.

The chain links TRBV7-2 to TRBJ2-3, with 11 bases lining up with TRBD1. The ends lost 1 base at V and 4 bases at J; junction bases unmatched: 4. This CDR3 region has 16 residues. Germline CDR1 and CDR2: SGHTA and FQGNSA. As DNA, the CDR3 is TGTGCCAGCAGCTTAGTGGGGACAGGGGGGCCAGATACGCAGTATTTT. Translated: CASSLVGTGGPDTQYF.

The rearrangement uses TRBV5-8 and TRBJ2-7; the match to TRBD1 covers 8 bases. The V and J ends lost 3 bases and 7 bases, in that order; junction bases with no gene match: 12. CDR1 and CDR2 (germline): SGHTS, YDEGEE. The length of the CDR3 is 15 residues. In DNA, the CDR3 is TGTGCCAGCAGCTCCAGGACAGGGCGCCGGGGGGAGCAGTACTTC. Translated: CASSSRTGRRGEQYF.

This chain uses TRBV2 with TRBJ2-1; weak D call: TRBD2 (6 bases). In germline, CDR1 is SNHLY, CDR2 FYNNEI. The CDR3 is made up of 15 amino acids. The V end was cut by 7 bases, the J end by 6 bases, with 19 bases between. The CDR3 reads CASTPTRARPNEQFF. CDR3 sequence (DNA): TGTGCCAGCACCCCGACTAGGGCCCGACCCAATGAGCAGTTCTTC.

This sequence joins TRBV5-6 and TRBJ2-4, with D maybe TRBD2 (6 bases). Germline CDR1 is SGHDT and CDR2 is YYEEEE. This CDR3 is built from 13 residues. Trimming stripped 7 bases from V and 4 bases from J, with 12 bases between. CDR3 in amino acids: CASSRAGKNIQYF. The CDR3 nucleotides are TGTGCCAGCTCAAGGGCGGGAAAAAACATTCAGTACTTC.

This rearrangement joins TRBV2 to TRBJ1-1; no clear D. V lost 3 bases to trimming and J lost 7 bases, with 12 bases between them. CDR1 and CDR2 from the germline V gene are SNHLY and FYNNEI. This CDR3 has 13 residues. The CDR3 is CASSDPRGSEAFF. CDR3 nucleotide sequence: TGTGCCAGCAGTGACCCGAGAGGGAGTGAAGCTTTCTTT.

Points on this clone: This sample includes further DNA sequences coding for the same CDR3. The genes are TRBV7-2 and TRBJ2-3, with 7 bases fitting TRBD2. V lost 5 bases, J lost 7 bases, and 12 bases stayed unmatched. This CDR3 spans 15 amino acids. Germline CDR1 reads SGHTA; CDR2 reads FQGNSA. Here the CDR3 DNA reads TGTGCCAGCAGCACGTCTAGCGGAGGGCCCTATACGCAGTATTTT. Translating it yields CASSTSSGGPYTQYF.

A note on this clone: One end of the junction is discordant with germline, which a read error may explain. The gene calls are TRBV7-6 and TRBJ1-1; D not certain. Germline CDR1 SGHVS, CDR2 FNYEAQ. The CDR3 has 12 amino acids. The CDR3 sequence: CASSRRETGAFF. In nucleotides, the CDR3 is TGTGCCAGCAGCCGACGGGAAACTGGAGCTTTCTTT.

For the CDR3, the DNA is TGTGCCAGCAGCGGAGGACTAGCGGGAGATACGCAGTATTTT. Protein sequence: CASSGGLAGDTQYF. This chain links TRBV7-9 with TRBJ2-3, with TRBD2 identical over 11 bases. The CDR3 contains 14 residues. J lost 5 bases, V lost 5 bases, and 3 bases had no gene match. Germline V CDR1 and CDR2: SEHNR, FQNEAQ (reference sequence).

The rearrangement joins TRBV19 to TRBJ2-7; 10 nucleotides agree with TRBD2. From germline, CDR1 is LNHDA and CDR2 SQIVND (reference sequence). There are 18 residues in the CDR3. With V trimmed by 4 bases and J by 3 bases, 15 bases remained unmatched. The CDR3 loop reads CASSKGLPSGGASYEQYF. The DNA for the CDR3 is TGTGCCAGTAGTAAGGGCCTACCGAGCGGGGGGGCCAGCTACGAGCAGTACTTC.

The CDR3 sequence: CASSPRLAGQYNEQFF. The CDR3 DNA sequence: TGTGCCAGCAGTCCCCGGCTAGCGGGCCAGTACAATGAGCAGTTCTTC. This chain joins TRBV6-6 and TRBJ2-1, with TRBD2 matching 8 bases. Germline CDR1 is MNHNY and CDR2 is SVGAGI (reference sequence). The CDR3 consists of 16 residues. V was pared by 5 bases and J by 4 bases, with 10 bases of the junction left unmatched.

The chain uses TRBV23-1 and TRBJ2-7; 11 bases align to TRBD2. TRBV23-1 is classed as an ORF, of uncertain function. Trimming removed 0 bases from V and 1 base from J; junction bases left unmatched: 5. The CDR3 has 17 amino acids. This chain's CDR3 is CASSQSTGTSGSYEQYF. In DNA, the CDR3 is TGCGCCAGCAGTCAATCAACGGGGACTAGCGGTTCCTACGAGCAGTACTTC.

The gene calls are TRBV7-3 and TRBJ2-1; 13 bases align to TRBD2. Germline V gives CDR1 SGHTA, CDR2 FQGTGA. CDR3 length: 15 residues. Trimming at V came to 4 bases and at J to 6 bases, leaving 3 bases not matched to a gene. CDR3 bases: TGTGCCAGCAGCTCCCGGACTAGCGGGGGCAATGAGCAGTTCTTC. Translation: CASSSRTSGGNEQFF. The variable domain in full, with the rest retrieved from reference TRBV7-3 and TRBJ2-1, is GAGVSQTPSNKVTEKGKYVELRCDPISGHTALYWYRQSLGQGPEFLIYFQGTGAADDSGLPNDRFFAVRPEGSVSTLKIQRTERGDSAVYLCASSSRTSGGNEQFFGPGTRLTVL.

This chain uses TRBV30 with TRBJ2-5; 9 bases are shared with TRBD2. The V and J ends lost 5 bases and 2 bases, in that order; junction bases with no gene match: 12. CDR3 length equals 16 residues. CDR1 and CDR2 (germline): GTSNPN, SVGIG (reference sequence). The CDR3: CAWSGGSGSHQETQYF. The CDR3 DNA reads TGTGCCTGGTCTGGGGGTAGCGGGAGCCATCAAGAGACCCAGTACTTC.

This clone occurred once. The CDR3 region has the DNA TGTGCCACCACCCGGGGGACGGGAGACACTGAAGCTTTCTTT. The encoded protein is CATTRGTGDTEAFF. The chain has TRBV11-3 and TRBJ1-1; D is perhaps TRBD1 (5 bases). This CDR3 contains 14 residues. From germline, CDR1 is SGHNT and CDR2 YENEEA. The V end was cut by 10 bases, the J end by 3 bases, with 18 bases between.

J is TRBJ2-7 and V is TRBV27; tentatively, D is TRBD2 (6 bases). The germline V gene encodes CDR1 MNHEY and CDR2 SMNVEV (reference sequence). V was cut by 5 bases and J by 6 bases, with 14 bases left in between. The CDR3 has 13 amino acids. The CDR3, as DNA: TGTGCCAGCAGTCCGACGACTAGTAGCGAGCAGTACTTC. Amino acid sequence: CASSPTTSSEQYF.